The 8 T cell receptor beta chains below all came from one sample that was sequenced in a study of beta chain features in type 1 diabetes. Investigators reverse transcribed all isolated RNA, so they sequenced expressed TCRB transcripts. TCRdb's table, derived via immunoSEQ multiplex PCR, lists solely in-frame clones and lacks some. Here the sample spans some 44,000 clones, roughly 49% being singletons. The material sequenced was Tregs from blood. All receptors come from a woman aged 18-29 years in good health.

J is TRBJ2-6 and V is TRBV7-2, with 8 bases fitting TRBD2. Germline V gene sequence: CDR1 SGHTA, CDR2 FQGNSA. V shed 2 bases and J 0 bases; nucleotides not matched to a gene: 3. This CDR3 spans 17 amino acids. CDR3 region: CASSLRGGSSGANVLTF. The CDR3 DNA reads as TGTGCCAGCAGCTTACGGGGGGGCAGCTCTGGGGCCAACGTCCTGACTTTC.

The gene calls are TRBV28 and TRBJ2-2, with 9 bases matching TRBD2. The CDR3 loop spans 14 amino acids. The trim removed 7 bases at V and 6 bases at J, leaving 6 bases unmatched. Germline V lookup: CDR1 MDHEN, CDR2 SYDVKM. The DNA for the CDR3 is TGTGCCAGCAAGGCGGGAGGGCGGTCCGGGGAGCTGTTTTTT. This sequence encodes CASKAGGRSGELFF.

The chain's CDR3 is CASSLARGDTEAFF. CDR3 sequence (DNA): TGTGCCAGCAGCTTAGCGCGGGGGGACACTGAAGCTTTCTTT. The rearrangement joins TRBV7-9 to TRBJ1-1; perhaps TRBD1 as D (5 bases). This CDR3 region has 14 residues. CDR1 and CDR2 (germline): SEHNR, FQNEAQ (reference sequence). Trimming left V 0 bases short and J 3 bases short, with 8 bases between.

This clone was seen a handful of times. The rearrangement joins TRBV5-4 to TRBJ2-1; perhaps TRBD1 as D (6 bases). Trimming cost V 3 bases and J 6 bases, with 13 bases left between them. The length of the CDR3 is 14 residues. CDR1 is SGHNT and CDR2 is YYREEE in the germline V gene (reference sequence). The CDR3 spells CASSSQGSGNEQFF. In DNA, the CDR3 is TGTGCCAGCAGCTCCCAGGGGTCGGGCAATGAGCAGTTCTTC.

A few counts support this clone. The chain employs TRBV19 and TRBJ1-5; TRBD1 aligns across 7 bases. Germline V lookup: CDR1 LNHDA, CDR2 SQIVND (reference sequence). Trimming at V came to 3 bases and at J to 6 bases, leaving 8 bases not matched to a gene. The CDR3 spans 15 residues. CDR3 sequence reads: CASSMPRQGSQPQHF. Here the CDR3 DNA reads TGTGCCAGTAGTATGCCGCGACAGGGAAGTCAGCCCCAGCATTTT.

The rearrangement joins TRBV7-9 to TRBJ2-1; D unresolved. This CDR3 spans 16 amino acids. Germline CDR1 is SEHNR and CDR2 is FQNEAQ (reference sequence). V was shortened by 1 base and J by 0 bases, with 10 bases between the two germline ends. The CDR3 DNA sequence: TGTGCCAGCAGCTTAGGACGAGGAGCCTCCTACAATGAGCAGTTCTTC. This translates into CASSLGRGASYNEQFF.

V gene TRBV27 combines with J gene TRBJ1-2, with TRBD1 identical over 9 bases. Germline V gene lookup returns CDR1 MNHEY and CDR2 SMNVEV (reference sequence). The CDR3 length is 13 residues. Trimming removed 10 bases from V and 7 bases from J; junction bases left unmatched: 10. This chain's CDR3 is CATWDRVVSGYTF. CDR3 DNA: TGTGCCACCTGGGACAGGGTAGTCTCTGGCTACACCTTC.

The CDR3 region is CASSLRGWNTEAFF. The CDR3 nucleotides read TGTGCCAGCAGCTTAAGGGGGTGGAACACTGAAGCTTTCTTT. The genes are TRBV7-2 and TRBJ1-1; tentative D call: TRBD1 (6 bases). The V end lost 2 bases, the J end lost 1 base, and 8 bases lay between the germline ends. CDR1 and CDR2 from the germline V gene are SGHTA and FQGNSA. This CDR3 is built from 14 residues.